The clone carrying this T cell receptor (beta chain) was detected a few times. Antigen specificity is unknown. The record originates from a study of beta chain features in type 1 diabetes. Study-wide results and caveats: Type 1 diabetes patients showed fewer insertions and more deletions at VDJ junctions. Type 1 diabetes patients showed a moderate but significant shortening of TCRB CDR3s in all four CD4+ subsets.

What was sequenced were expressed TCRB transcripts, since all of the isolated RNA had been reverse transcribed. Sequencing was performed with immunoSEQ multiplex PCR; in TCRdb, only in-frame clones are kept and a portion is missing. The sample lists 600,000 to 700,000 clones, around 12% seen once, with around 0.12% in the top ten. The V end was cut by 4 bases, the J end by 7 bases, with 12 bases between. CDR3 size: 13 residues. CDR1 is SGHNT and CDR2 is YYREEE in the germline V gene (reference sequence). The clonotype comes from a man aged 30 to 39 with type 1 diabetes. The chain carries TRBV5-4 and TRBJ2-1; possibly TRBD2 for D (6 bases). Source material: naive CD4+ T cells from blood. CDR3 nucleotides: TGTGCCAGCAGCGGGTTGGGGGGTAATGAGCAGTTCTTC. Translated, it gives CASSGLGGNEQFF.